The 10 T cell receptor beta chains given below trace back to one sample, sequenced in a study of beta chain features in type 1 diabetes. Expressed TCRB transcripts were sequenced because the isolated RNA had all been reverse transcribed beforehand. Sequencing was performed with immunoSEQ multiplex PCR; in TCRdb, only in-frame clones are kept and a portion is missing. There are roughly 170,000 clones in the sample; 10% to 15% occur only once, and 0.62% lies in the top ten. Sequenced: central memory CD4+ T cells from blood. These receptor sequences come from a woman younger than 35 in good health.

This clone was picked up a small number of times. The CDR3 region has the DNA TGTGCCAGCAGTTACACTGGGACACACCAGTTCTTC. Residues: CASSYTGTHQFF. The chain has TRBV6-5 and TRBJ2-1; tentative D call: TRBD1 (6 bases). Trimming left V 2 bases short and J 13 bases short, with 12 bases between. CDR1 is MNHEY and CDR2 is SVGAGI in the germline V gene. The CDR3 runs 12 residues.

At least ten counts were recorded for this clone. CDR3: CASSQEGGRARREQYF. Here the CDR3 DNA reads TGCGCCAGCAGCCAAGAGGGGGGGAGGGCCCGTCGGGAGCAGTACTTC. V and J are TRBV4-1 and TRBJ2-7, with 7 positions matching TRBD2. The germline V gene encodes CDR1 MGHRA and CDR2 YSYEKL. J gave up 7 bases and V 0 bases, and 12 bases lay outside the gene matches. The CDR3 loop spans 16 amino acids.

This chain uses TRBV7-3 with TRBJ2-2; D not resolved. Germline V CDR1 and CDR2: SGHTA, FQGTGA. Trimming left V 0 bases short and J 4 bases short, with 18 bases between. The CDR3 runs to 18 residues. Written as DNA, the CDR3 is TGTGCCAGCAGCTTAACGTTTCAACTCCCCCCGATCACCGGGGAGCTGTTTTTT. Amino acid sequence: CASSLTFQLPPITGELFF. Combining the CDR3 with reference TRBV7-3 and TRBJ2-2 gives the whole variable domain GAGVSQTPSNKVTEKGKYVELRCDPISGHTALYWYRQSLGQGPEFLIYFQGTGAADDSGLPNDRFFAVRPEGSVSTLKIQRTERGDSAVYLCASSLTFQLPPITGELFFGEGSRLTVL.

The chain uses TRBV30 and TRBJ2-7; 11 bases map to TRBD1. Germline assignment: CDR1 GTSNPN and CDR2 SVGIG (reference sequence). The V segment lost 3 bases and the J segment 6 bases; nucleotides outside the gene matches: 7. This CDR3 is built from 14 residues. The CDR3 coding sequence is TGTGCCTGGAGGGGGACAGGGGGAACTGGCGAGCAGTACTTC. It is translated as CAWRGTGGTGEQYF.

This clone was counted a few times. This rearrangement joins TRBV5-6 to TRBJ1-4; tentative D call: TRBD1 (6 bases). The CDR3 is 17 amino acids. V dropped 3 bases and J dropped 7 bases, with 22 bases sitting between them. The germline CDR1 and CDR2 sequences are SGHDT and YYEEEE. The CDR3 loop is CASSSTLLGSRGEKLFF. The CDR3 nucleotides read TGTGCCAGCAGCTCTACTTTGTTGGGTAGCAGGGGTGAAAAACTGTTTTTT.

The gene calls are TRBV20-1 and TRBJ2-7, with a weak D call TRBD2 (5 bases). The CDR3 is 11 amino acids. V shed 3 bases and J shed 3 bases, with 6 bases lying between them. Germline CDR1 reads DFQATT; CDR2 reads SNEGSKA (reference sequence). The CDR3 reads CSASGDYEQYF. The CDR3 region has the DNA TGCAGTGCTAGCGGGGACTACGAGCAGTACTTC.

Ten or more counts support this clone. The chain joins TRBV28 to TRBJ1-2; 8 nucleotides align to TRBD1. V gave up 11 bases and J gave up 5 bases; unmatched junction bases: 10. This CDR3 comprises 13 residues. CDR1 is MDHEN and CDR2 is SYDVKM in the germline V gene. CDR3 nucleotides: TGTGCCGGATTAAACAGGGGGGGGTATGGCTACACCTTC. Protein: CAGLNRGGYGYTF.

The chain links TRBV18 to TRBJ1-1; no reliable D call. CDR3 size: 13 residues. Trimming pared 3 bases from V and 1 base from J, leaving 6 bases between. Per germline, CDR1 KGHSH and CDR2 LQKENI. DNA of the CDR3: TGTGCCAGCTCACCCGGTGGGAACACTGAAGCTTTCTTT. Protein sequence: CASSPGGNTEAFF.

This clone was seen a handful of times. The J gene is TRBJ2-5, the V gene TRBV6-1, with 7 bases matching TRBD1. The CDR3 loop spans 14 amino acids. The J segment lost 2 bases and the V segment lost 1 base, leaving 1 base of the junction unmatched. Germline-derived CDR1 and CDR2 are MNHNS and SASEGT. The CDR3 coding sequence is TGTGCCAGCAGTGAAGGGACAGGACAAGAGACCCAGTACTTC. This gives the protein CASSEGTGQETQYF.

The chain uses TRBV29-1 and TRBJ2-2; 14 bases agree with TRBD2. The CDR3 sequence is 17 residues long. With V trimmed by 7 bases and J by 4 bases, 11 bases remained unmatched. The germline V gene has CDR1 SQVTM and CDR2 ANQGSEA. CDR3 coding DNA: TGCAGCGGTAGAAGTGGAGGACTAGCGGGGGGCACCGGGGAGCTGTTTTTT. It is translated as CSGRSGGLAGGTGELFF.